The 21 T cell receptor beta chains in this list originate from one sample, sequenced in a study of vaccination and CD4 T cells after COVID-19 (dated by TCRdb to between 2021 and 2024). The library was built by means of PCR. TCRdb names Illumina iSeq 100 as the instrument used. TCR sequencing of DNA from cultured CD4+ T cells used the Oncomine TCR Beta short-read assay at the Johns Hopkins FTIC core. TCRdb redid the processing of the public reads, applying fastp at Q25 and MiXCR, and retained in-frame beta chains. Each CDR3 protein gets just one entry, which takes the most common genes and DNA from the rows behind it. This sample holds 15,000 or so distinct CDR3 sequences; about 41% were observed only once. The ten largest make up roughly 8.1% of the sample. Their target antigens are unknown. In light of the paper, this sample's treatment or condition label describes: approximately nine-day PBMC culture with coronavirus spike peptide pools or control peptides (ViraFEST assay).

Sequenced sample: CD4+ T cells from blood, cultured in vitro. The source of these receptors is a human donor who had recovered from COVID-19.

V is TRBV20-1 and J is TRBJ2-5; 7 bases are shared with TRBD1. Germline loops: CDR1 DFQATT, CDR2 SNEGSKA (reference sequence). This CDR3 has 15 amino acids. V gave up 0 bases and J gave up 7 bases; unmatched junction bases: 11. The CDR3 region has the DNA TGCAGTGCTAGAGATAAGGAAGGGGGCGCGCGGACCCAGTACTTC. Translation: CSARDKEGGARTQYF.

The chain combines TRBV7-2 with TRBJ1-4; a weak D match, TRBD1 (5 bases). The V end was cut by 5 bases, the J end by 5 bases, with 12 bases between. This CDR3 region has 14 residues. Per germline, CDR1 SGHTA and CDR2 FQGNSA. The CDR3 bases are TGTGCCAGCAGCGGGGACTCGGGGAATGAAAAACTGTTTTTT. This codes for CASSGDSGNEKLFF.

The rearrangement links TRBV24-1 to TRBJ2-7; weak D call: TRBD2 (7 bases). V lost 4 bases and J lost 1, with 16 bases in between. The CDR3 contains 16 residues. Looked up from germline, CDR1 is KGHDR and CDR2 is SFDVKD. CDR3 DNA sequence: TGTGCCACCAGTGACCCTCACAGGGAGGGTTCCTACGAGCAGTACTTC. Translated, it gives CATSDPHREGSYEQYF.

This clonotype was observed a few times. This chain connects TRBV6-5 to TRBJ1-1, with 9 bases fitting TRBD1. The CDR3 length is 13 residues. V lost 2 bases, J lost 13 bases, and 8 bases stayed unmatched. The germline V gene has CDR1 MNHEY and CDR2 SVGAGI. CDR3 in DNA: TGTGCCAGCAGTTACCCCGGGACAGGGAATTGTTTCTTT. Translated: CASSYPGTGNCFF.

The rearrangement uses TRBV7-3 and TRBJ1-1; no clear D. The CDR3 has 13 amino acids. CDR1 SGHTA and CDR2 FQGTGA come from the germline V gene. Trimming took 6 bases from V and 2 from J, leaving 10 bases between them. DNA of the CDR3: TGTGCCAGCAGTTCGCAGCAAAACACTGAAGCTTTCTTT. This gives the protein CASSSQQNTEAFF. The whole variable domain, remainder taken from reference TRBV7-3 and TRBJ1-1, is GAGVSQTPSNKVTEKGKYVELRCDPISGHTALYWYRQSLGQGPEFLIYFQGTGAADDSGLPNDRFFAVRPEGSVSTLKIQRTERGDSAVYLCASSSQQNTEAFFGQGTRLTVV.

This chain links TRBV5-8 with TRBJ1-6; TRBD1 is a possible D gene (6 bases). This CDR3 is 15 amino acids long. Deletions cut 4 bases from V and 4 bases from J, with 12 bases between. Looked up from germline, CDR1 is SGHTS and CDR2 is YDEGEE. The CDR3 DNA reads TGTGCCAGCAGCACTCAGACAGGATATAATTCACCCCTCCACTTT. This translates into CASSTQTGYNSPLHF.

The chain couples TRBV11-2 to TRBJ2-1; D perhaps matches TRBD1 (5 bases). The V end was cut by 1 base, the J end by 3 bases, with 10 bases between. The CDR3 runs 15 residues. Germline lookup yields CDR1 SGHAT and CDR2 FQNNGV. CDR3 protein: CASSLGQGNYNEQFF. CDR3 in DNA: TGTGCCAGCAGCTTAGGCCAGGGAAACTACAATGAGCAGTTCTTC.

J is TRBJ1-3 and V is TRBV9; 10 bases fit TRBD1. With V trimmed by 3 bases and J by 4 bases, 7 bases remained unmatched. This CDR3 comprises 16 residues. Germline V gene sequence: CDR1 SGDLS, CDR2 YYNGEE. In DNA form, the CDR3 reads TGTGCCAGCAGCGAGGGACAGGGGACGTTGGGAAACACCATATATTTT. It is translated as CASSEGQGTLGNTIYF.

V is TRBV20-1 and J is TRBJ2-2, with 7 bases identical to TRBD1. The CDR3 spans 16 residues. Germline loops: CDR1 DFQATT, CDR2 SNEGSKA (reference sequence). J gave up 2 bases and V 3 bases, and 9 bases lay outside the gene matches. Here the CDR3 reads CSARKPGQTNTGELFF. CDR3 sequence (DNA): TGCAGTGCTAGGAAACCGGGACAGACTAACACCGGGGAGCTGTTTTTT.

The chain carries TRBV20-1 and TRBJ1-2; TRBD1 aligns across 10 bases. CDR1 and CDR2 (germline): DFQATT, SNEGSKA (reference sequence). The CDR3 consists of 12 residues. V lost 8 bases to trimming and J lost 8 bases; unmatched junction nucleotides: 8. In DNA, the CDR3 is TGCAGTCCGGGACAGGGGTTAGGGGGCTACACCTTC. This encodes CSPGQGLGGYTF.

In its sample, this clonotype was seen a few times. The chain links TRBV24-1 to TRBJ1-2; 7 nucleotides line up with TRBD1. The CDR3 contains 15 residues. The germline CDR1 and CDR2 sequences are KGHDR and SFDVKD. With V trimmed by 2 bases and J by 3 bases, 5 bases remained unmatched. CDR3 residues: CATSDYRGRDYGYTF. The CDR3 coding sequence is TGTGCCACCAGTGATTACAGGGGTCGGGACTATGGCTACACCTTC.

The chain links TRBV6-1 to TRBJ1-6; TRBD1 aligns across 7 bases. The V segment lost 6 bases and the J segment 4 bases; nucleotides outside the gene matches: 3. CDR3 length: 14 residues. Germline values: CDR1 MNHNS, CDR2 SASEGT. The CDR3 nucleotides read TGTGCCAGCAGCCGGACAGGTTATAATTCACCCCTCCACTTT. Protein: CASSRTGYNSPLHF.

V gene TRBV14 combines with J gene TRBJ2-3; D unclear. Deletions cut 2 bases from V and 3 bases from J, with 12 bases between. Germline lookup yields CDR1 SGHDN and CDR2 FVKESK. The CDR3 sequence is 15 residues long. The CDR3 region has the DNA TGTGCCAGCAGCCAATGGCTAGGTTCAACAGATACGCAGTATTTT. The encoded protein is CASSQWLGSTDTQYF.

The genes are TRBV6-1 and TRBJ1-2; D is ambiguous. Trimming left V 7 bases short and J 5 bases short, with 8 bases between. Germline assignment: CDR1 MNHNS and CDR2 SASEGT. This CDR3 is 11 amino acids long. This CDR3 is CASMEGYGYTF. In nucleotides, the CDR3 is TGTGCCAGCATGGAAGGTTATGGCTACACCTTC.

This chain joins TRBV27 and TRBJ1-2; possibly TRBD1 for D (5 bases). With 6 bases removed from V and 2 bases from J, the gap between germline ends came to 13 bases. CDR3 length equals 14 residues. Germline V gene lookup returns CDR1 MNHEY and CDR2 SMNVEV (reference sequence). In DNA, the CDR3 is TGTGCCAGCAGGAACATCGCAGGGAACTATGGCTACACCTTC. Protein product: CASRNIAGNYGYTF.

The gene calls are TRBV27 and TRBJ2-5, with TRBD1 as a possible D gene (6 bases). Germline V CDR1 and CDR2: MNHEY, SMNVEV (reference sequence). Trimming took off 6 bases at V and 5 bases at J, with 13 bases between the two ends. The CDR3 contains 13 residues. This CDR3 reads CASSRDRTETQYF. As DNA, the CDR3 is TGTGCCAGCAGCCGAGACAGGACGGAGACCCAGTACTTC.

The chain employs TRBV10-3 and TRBJ2-5, with D unresolved. The CDR3 runs 13 residues. Germline V gives CDR1 ENHRY, CDR2 SYGVKD. Trimming removed 0 bases from V and 5 bases from J, with 7 bases in between. The CDR3 protein is CAISESTAETQYF. The CDR3 DNA reads as TGTGCCATCAGTGAGTCTACAGCGGAGACCCAGTACTTC.

The V call is TRBV20-1, the J call TRBJ2-7, with 9 bases aligning to TRBD2. CDR1 and CDR2 from the germline V gene are DFQATT and SNEGSKA (reference sequence). The CDR3 contains 21 residues. V dropped 6 bases and J dropped 0; count of bases not matched to a gene: 27. For the CDR3, the DNA is TGCAGTGCCAAGAGACCGCAAAAGACGAGACTAGCGGCAAAAAGCTCCTACGAGCAGTACTTC. This translates into CSAKRPQKTRLAAKSSYEQYF.

V usage is TRBV15 and J usage is TRBJ1-1; D gene uncertain. Germline CDR1 and CDR2: LNHNV and YYDKDF (reference sequence). V lost 0 bases, J lost 4 bases, and 9 bases lay in between. This CDR3 is 14 amino acids long. The CDR3 here is CATSRDLRGTEAFF. CDR3 in DNA: TGTGCCACCAGCAGAGATTTGCGGGGCACTGAAGCTTTCTTT.

The chain joins TRBV14 to TRBJ2-5; TRBD2 aligns across 7 bases. The CDR3 runs to 15 residues. Unmatched junction bases numbered 12, after V lost 3 bases and J lost 8 bases. Per germline, CDR1 SGHDN and CDR2 FVKESK. CDR3 sequence: CASSHHTTRGVTQYF. CDR3 DNA sequence: TGTGCCAGCAGCCACCACACTACTCGGGGGGTCACCCAGTACTTC.

This clonotype was detected only a few times. The chain employs TRBV7-6 and TRBJ2-4; D may be TRBD2 (5 bases). The V and J ends lost 3 bases and 9 bases respectively, with 30 bases between them. The CDR3 has 19 amino acids. Germline loops: CDR1 SGHVS, CDR2 FNYEAQ. This CDR3 reads CASSLEAPRPSLKASIQYF. The CDR3 nucleotides are TGTGCCAGCAGCTTGGAGGCCCCTCGCCCGTCCCTTAAGGCGAGCATTCAGTACTTC.